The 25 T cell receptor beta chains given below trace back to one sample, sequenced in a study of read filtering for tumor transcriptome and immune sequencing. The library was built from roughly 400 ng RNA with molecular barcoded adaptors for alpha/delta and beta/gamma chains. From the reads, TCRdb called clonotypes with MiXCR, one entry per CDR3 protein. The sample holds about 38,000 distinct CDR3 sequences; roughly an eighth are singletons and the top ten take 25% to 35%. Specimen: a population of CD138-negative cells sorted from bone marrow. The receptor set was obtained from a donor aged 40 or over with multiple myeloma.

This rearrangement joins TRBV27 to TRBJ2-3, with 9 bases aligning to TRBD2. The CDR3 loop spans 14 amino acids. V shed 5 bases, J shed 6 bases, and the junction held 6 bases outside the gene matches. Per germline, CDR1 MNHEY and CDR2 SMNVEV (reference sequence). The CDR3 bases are TGTGCCAGCAGTAATAGCGGGAGTTTGGATACGCAGTATTTT. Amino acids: CASSNSGSLDTQYF.

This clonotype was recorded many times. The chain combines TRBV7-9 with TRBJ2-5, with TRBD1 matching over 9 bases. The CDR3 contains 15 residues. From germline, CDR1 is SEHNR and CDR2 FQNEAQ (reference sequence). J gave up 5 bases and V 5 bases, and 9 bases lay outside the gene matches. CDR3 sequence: CASSDYRGQRETQYF. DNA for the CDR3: TGTGCCAGCAGCGATTACAGGGGGCAGAGGGAGACCCAGTACTTC.

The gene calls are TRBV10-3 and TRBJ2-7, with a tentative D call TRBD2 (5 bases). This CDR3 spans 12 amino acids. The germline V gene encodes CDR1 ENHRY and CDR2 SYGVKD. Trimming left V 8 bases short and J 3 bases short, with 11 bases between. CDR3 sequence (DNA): TGTGCCATCGGGGAGACGAACTACGAGCAGTACTTC. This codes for CAIGETNYEQYF.

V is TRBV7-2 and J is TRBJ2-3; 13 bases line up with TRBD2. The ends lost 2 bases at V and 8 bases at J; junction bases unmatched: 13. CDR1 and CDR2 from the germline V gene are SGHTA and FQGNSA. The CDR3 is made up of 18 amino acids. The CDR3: CASSLTRLAGGIAVTQYF. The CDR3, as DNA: TGTGCCAGCAGCTTAACCCGACTAGCGGGAGGAATCGCAGTTACGCAGTATTTT.

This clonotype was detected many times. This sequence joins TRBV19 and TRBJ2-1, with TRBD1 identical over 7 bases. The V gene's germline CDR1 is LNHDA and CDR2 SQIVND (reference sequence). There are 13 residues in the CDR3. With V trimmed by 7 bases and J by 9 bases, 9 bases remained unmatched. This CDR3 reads CASKGQADGEQFF. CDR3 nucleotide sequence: TGTGCCAGTAAAGGACAGGCGGATGGTGAGCAGTTCTTC.

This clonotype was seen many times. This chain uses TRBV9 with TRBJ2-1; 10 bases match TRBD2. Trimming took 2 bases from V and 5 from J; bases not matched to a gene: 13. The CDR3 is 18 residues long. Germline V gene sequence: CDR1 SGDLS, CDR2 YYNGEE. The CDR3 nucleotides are TGTGCCAGCAGCGTGACGCCCAGCGGGAGGGCCGGGAACAATGAGCAGTTCTTC. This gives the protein CASSVTPSGRAGNNEQFF.

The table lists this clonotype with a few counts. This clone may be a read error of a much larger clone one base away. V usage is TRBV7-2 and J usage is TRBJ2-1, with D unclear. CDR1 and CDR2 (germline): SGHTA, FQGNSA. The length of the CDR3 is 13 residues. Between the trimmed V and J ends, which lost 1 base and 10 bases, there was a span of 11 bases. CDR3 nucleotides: TGTGCCAGCAGCTTAGTTCTCCGGAAGGAGCAGTTCTTC. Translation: CASSLVLRKEQFF.

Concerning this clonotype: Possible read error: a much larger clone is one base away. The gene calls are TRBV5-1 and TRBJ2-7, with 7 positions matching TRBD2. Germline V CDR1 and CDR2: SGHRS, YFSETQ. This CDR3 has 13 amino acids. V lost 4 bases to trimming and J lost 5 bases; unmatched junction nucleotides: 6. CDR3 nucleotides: TGCGCCAGCAGCACACGAGCGGGGAACGAGCAGTACTTC. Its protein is CASSTRAGNEQYF. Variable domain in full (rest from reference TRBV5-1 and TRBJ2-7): KAGVTQTPRYLIKTRGQQVTLSCSPISGHRSVSWYQQTPGQGLQFLFEYFSETQRNKGNFPGRFSGRQFSNSRSEMNVSTLELGDSALYLCASSTRAGNEQYFGPGTRLTVT.

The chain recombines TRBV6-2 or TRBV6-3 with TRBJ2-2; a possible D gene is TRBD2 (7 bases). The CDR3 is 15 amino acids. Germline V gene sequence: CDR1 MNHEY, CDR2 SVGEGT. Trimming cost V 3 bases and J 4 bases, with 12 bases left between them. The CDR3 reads CASSYVGGGTGELFF. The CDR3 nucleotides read TGTGCCAGCAGTTATGTGGGAGGGGGCACCGGGGAGCTGTTTTTT.

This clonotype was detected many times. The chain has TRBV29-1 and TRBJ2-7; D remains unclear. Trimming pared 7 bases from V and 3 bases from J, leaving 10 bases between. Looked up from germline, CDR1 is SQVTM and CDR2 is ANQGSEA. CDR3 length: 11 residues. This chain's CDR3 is CSAAGNYEQYF. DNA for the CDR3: TGCAGCGCCGCCGGCAACTACGAGCAGTACTTC.

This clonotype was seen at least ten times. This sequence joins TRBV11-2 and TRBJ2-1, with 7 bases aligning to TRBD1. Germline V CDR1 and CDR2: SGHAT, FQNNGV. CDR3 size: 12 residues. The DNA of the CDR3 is TGTGTCCAGGGGGATACCTACAATGAGCAGTTCTTC. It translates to CVQGDTYNEQFF.

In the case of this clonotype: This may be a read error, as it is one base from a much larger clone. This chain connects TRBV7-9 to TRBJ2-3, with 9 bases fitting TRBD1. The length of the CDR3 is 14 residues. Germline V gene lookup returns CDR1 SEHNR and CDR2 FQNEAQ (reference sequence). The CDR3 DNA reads TGTGCCAGCAGCTCCGGACAGGGGTCAGATACGCCGTATTTT. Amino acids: CASSSGQGSDTPYF.

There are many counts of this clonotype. The DNA for the CDR3 is TGTGCCAGCAGTTCGCTACAGGGGTTTAGCTCCTACAATGAGCAGTTCTTC. Translation gives CASSSLQGFSSYNEQFF. The J gene is TRBJ2-1, the V gene TRBV27, with 7 bases aligning to TRBD1. After removal of 4 bases from V and 0 bases from J, the junction contained 9 bases not matched to a gene. CDR3 size: 17 residues. Germline V gives CDR1 MNHEY, CDR2 SMNVEV (reference sequence).

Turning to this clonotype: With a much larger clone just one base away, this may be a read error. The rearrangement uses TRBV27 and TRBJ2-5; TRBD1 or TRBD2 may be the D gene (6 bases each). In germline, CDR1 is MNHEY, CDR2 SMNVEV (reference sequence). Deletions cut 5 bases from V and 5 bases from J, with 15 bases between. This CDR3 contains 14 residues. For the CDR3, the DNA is TGTGCCAGCAGTCCAAGGGGGGTCGGGGAGACCCAGTACTTC. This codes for CASSPRGVGETQYF.

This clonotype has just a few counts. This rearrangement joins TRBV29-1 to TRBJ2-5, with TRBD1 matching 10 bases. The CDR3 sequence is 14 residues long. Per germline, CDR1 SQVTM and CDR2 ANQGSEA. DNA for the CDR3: TGCAGTATTGCCGGGACAGGGGAAAAAGAGACCCAGTACTTC. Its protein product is CSIAGTGEKETQYF.

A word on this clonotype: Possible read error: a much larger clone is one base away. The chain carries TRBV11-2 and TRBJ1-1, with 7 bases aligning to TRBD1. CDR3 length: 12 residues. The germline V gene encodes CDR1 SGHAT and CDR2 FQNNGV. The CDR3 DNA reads TGTGCCACCCAACAGGGGAACGCTGAAGCTTTCTTT. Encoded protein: CATQQGNAEAFF.

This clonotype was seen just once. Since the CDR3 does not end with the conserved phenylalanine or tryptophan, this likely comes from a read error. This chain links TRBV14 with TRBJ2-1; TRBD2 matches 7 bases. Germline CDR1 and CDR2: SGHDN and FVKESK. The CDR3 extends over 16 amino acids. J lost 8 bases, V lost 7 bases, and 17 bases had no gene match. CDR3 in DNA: TGTGCCAGCACCCCGGGCCGGGACTACATCATTGATGAGCAGTTCCTC. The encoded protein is CASTPGRDYIIDEQFL.

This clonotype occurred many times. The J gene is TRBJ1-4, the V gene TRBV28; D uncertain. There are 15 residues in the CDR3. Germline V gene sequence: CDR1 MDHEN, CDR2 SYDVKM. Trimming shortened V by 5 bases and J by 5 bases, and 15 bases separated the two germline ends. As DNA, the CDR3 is TGTGCCAGCAGTCTCCCGGGCCACGGAAATGAAAAACTGTTTTTT. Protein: CASSLPGHGNEKLFF.

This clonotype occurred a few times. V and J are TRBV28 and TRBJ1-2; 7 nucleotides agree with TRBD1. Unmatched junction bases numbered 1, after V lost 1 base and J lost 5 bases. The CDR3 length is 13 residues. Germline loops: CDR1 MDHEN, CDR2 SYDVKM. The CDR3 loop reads CASSLSGGYGYTF. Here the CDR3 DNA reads TGTGCCAGCAGTTTATCAGGGGGATATGGCTACACCTTC.

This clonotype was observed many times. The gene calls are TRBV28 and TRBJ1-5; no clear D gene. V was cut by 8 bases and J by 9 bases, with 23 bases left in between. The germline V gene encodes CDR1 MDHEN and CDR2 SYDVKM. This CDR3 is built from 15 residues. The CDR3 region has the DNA TGTGCCAGCGGTTCAACTTCGATCCCAGTTGTGCCCCAGCATTTT. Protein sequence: CASGSTSIPVVPQHF.

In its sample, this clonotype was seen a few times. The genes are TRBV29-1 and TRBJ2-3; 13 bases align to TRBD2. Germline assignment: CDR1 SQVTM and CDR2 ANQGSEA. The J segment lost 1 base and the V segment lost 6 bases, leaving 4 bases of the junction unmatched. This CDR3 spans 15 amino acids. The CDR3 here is CSVLGLAGGTDTQYF. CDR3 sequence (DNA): TGCAGCGTCCTAGGACTAGCGGGAGGCACAGATACGCAGTATTTT.

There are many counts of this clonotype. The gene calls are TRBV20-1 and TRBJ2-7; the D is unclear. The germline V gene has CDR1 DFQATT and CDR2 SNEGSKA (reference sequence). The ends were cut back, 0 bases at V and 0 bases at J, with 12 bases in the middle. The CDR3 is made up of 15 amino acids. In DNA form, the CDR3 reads TGCAGTGCTAGAGAGGGCAGCATCTTCTCCTACGAGCAGTACTTC. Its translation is CSAREGSIFSYEQYF.

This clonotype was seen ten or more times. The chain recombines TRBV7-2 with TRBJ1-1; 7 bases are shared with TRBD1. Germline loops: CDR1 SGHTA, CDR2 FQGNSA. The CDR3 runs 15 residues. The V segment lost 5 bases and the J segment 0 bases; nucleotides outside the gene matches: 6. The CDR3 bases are TGTGCCAGCAGCATCGCAGGGGGGGTGAACACTGAAGCTTTCTTT. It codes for CASSIAGGVNTEAFF. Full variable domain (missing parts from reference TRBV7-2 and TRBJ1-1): GAGVSQSPSNKVTEKGKDVELRCDPISGHTALYWYRQSLGQGLEFLIYFQGNSAPDKSGLPSDRFSAERTGGSVSTLTIQRTQQEDSAVYLCASSIAGGVNTEAFFGQGTRLTVV.

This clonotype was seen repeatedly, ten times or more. The CDR3 sequence: CASSPQGVVGEKLFF. In DNA, the CDR3 is TGCGCCAGCAGCCCACAGGGAGTGGTAGGGGAAAAACTGTTTTTT. The gene calls are TRBV5-1 and TRBJ1-4, with D tentatively TRBD1 (6 bases). Per the germline V gene, CDR1 is SGHRS and CDR2 is YFSETQ. Trimming cost V 4 bases and J 8 bases, with 18 bases left between them. The CDR3 spans 15 residues.

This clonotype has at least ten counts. CDR3 DNA sequence: TGTGCCAGCAGCTTAGGTCTTAGGACGGGGAACACTGAAGCTTTCTTT. This translates into CASSLGLRTGNTEAFF. The chain employs TRBV13 and TRBJ1-1; D remains ambiguous. The CDR3 spans 16 residues. Per germline, CDR1 PRHDT and CDR2 FYEKMQ (reference sequence). Trimming pared 0 bases from V and 1 base from J, leaving 12 bases between.